A single sample is the source of the 26 T cell receptor beta chains below, sequenced in a study of T cells after somatic rescue of genetic block. The protocol was immunoSEQ multiplex PCR, while the TCRdb copy is restricted to in-frame clones and leaves out a portion. Of approximately 110,000 clones in the sample, around nine tenths were seen once. The specimen was peripheral blood mononuclear cells (PBMCs). The receptors were gathered from a woman aged 18 to 35.

The chain carries TRBV30 and TRBJ1-1, with TRBD1 identical over 7 bases. After removal of 4 bases from V and 6 bases from J, the junction contained 11 bases not matched to a gene. The germline V gene has CDR1 GTSNPN and CDR2 SVGIG (reference sequence). The CDR3 contains 14 residues. In nucleotides, the CDR3 is TGTGCCTGGAACATTAAACAGGGGTTGGCTGAAGCTTTCTTT. This codes for CAWNIKQGLAEAFF.

The chain carries TRBV4-1 and TRBJ2-1, with 8 bases identical to TRBD1. Trimming cost V 2 bases and J 5 bases; bases outside gene matches: 5. Germline V gives CDR1 MGHRA, CDR2 YSYEKL. The CDR3 is 15 residues long. DNA of the CDR3: TGCGCCAGCAGCCAACTCGGGACAGGCCACAATGAGCAGTTCTTC. Its protein is CASSQLGTGHNEQFF.

The rearrangement joins TRBV5-8 to TRBJ1-5; no clear D. V was cut by 4 bases and J by 0 bases, with 23 bases left in between. Per germline, CDR1 SGHTS and CDR2 YDEGEE. There are 19 residues in the CDR3. CDR3 in DNA: TGTGCCAGCAGCACGCTAACCGGACGTAGATTTAATAGCAATCAGCCCCAGCATTTT. Its protein is CASSTLTGRRFNSNQPQHF. Using reference TRBV5-8 and TRBJ1-5 for the parts outside the CDR3, the full variable domain is EAGVTQSPTHLIKTRGQQATLRCSPISGHTSVYWYQQALGLGLQFLLWYDEGEERNRGNFPPRFSGRQFPNYSSELNVNALELEDSALYLCASSTLTGRRFNSNQPQHFGDGTRLSIL.

This clone was detected only once. The chain joins TRBV9 to TRBJ2-5; 7 nucleotides align to TRBD2. The CDR3 extends over 15 amino acids. Trimming removed 3 bases from V and 5 bases from J; junction bases left unmatched: 10. Germline V gene sequence: CDR1 SGDLS, CDR2 YYNGEE. CDR3 residues: CASSDRGGSRETQYF. Written as DNA, the CDR3 is TGTGCCAGCAGCGACCGCGGGGGTTCGAGGGAGACCCAGTACTTC.

The V gene is TRBV19, the J gene TRBJ1-2; no firm D call. The CDR3 covers 13 residues. CDR1 is LNHDA, CDR2 SQIVND, per germline (reference sequence). Trimming removed 1 base at V and 2 bases at J, with 5 bases between. The CDR3 sequence is CASSIVQNYGYTF. As DNA, the CDR3 is TGTGCCAGTAGTATAGTGCAGAACTATGGCTACACCTTC.

The genes are TRBV12-5 and TRBJ2-2, with D possibly being TRBD1 (6 bases). Germline V gene lookup returns CDR1 LGHNT and CDR2 FRNRAP. This CDR3 comprises 16 residues. Trimming left V 4 bases short and J 1 base short, with 13 bases between. For the CDR3, the DNA is TGTGCTAGTGGTTGGACGGACAGTGGGAACACCGGGGAGCTGTTTTTT. This sequence encodes CASGWTDSGNTGELFF.

J is TRBJ2-5 and V is TRBV12-5; 7 bases are a match to TRBD2. The CDR3 is 15 residues long. J gave up 2 bases and V 4 bases, and 7 bases lay outside the gene matches. Germline V gives CDR1 LGHNT, CDR2 FRNRAP. This chain's CDR3 is CASGSLGEGQETQYF. CDR3 nucleotide sequence: TGTGCTAGTGGTTCCCTTGGGGAGGGTCAAGAGACCCAGTACTTC.

The V gene is TRBV29-1, the J gene TRBJ1-6; possible D gene TRBD1, 6 bases. Per germline, CDR1 SQVTM and CDR2 ANQGSEA. Deletions cut 4 bases from V and 3 bases from J, with 10 bases between. The CDR3 has 14 residues. The CDR3 DNA reads TGCAGCGTTGCCCTGGACAGCTATAATTCACCCCTCCACTTT. Translated, it gives CSVALDSYNSPLHF.

This clone was observed a few times. The chain is built from TRBV19 and TRBJ1-5; 9 bases line up with TRBD1. This CDR3 is 14 amino acids long. The ends lost 5 bases at V and 6 bases at J; junction bases unmatched: 5. Germline V gene lookup returns CDR1 LNHDA and CDR2 SQIVND (reference sequence). CDR3 DNA: TGTGCCAGTAGTCCGGGACAGGGAGGTCAGCCCCAGCATTTT. Encoded protein: CASSPGQGGQPQHF.

The chain links TRBV15 to TRBJ1-4, with D uncertain. V lost 6 bases to trimming and J lost 8 bases, with 16 bases between them. This CDR3 region has 14 residues. Germline V gene sequence: CDR1 LNHNV, CDR2 YYDKDF (reference sequence). CDR3 DNA sequence: TGTGCCACCAGTCCGACGGGTCAGGAGGAAAAACTGTTTTTT. Amino acid sequence: CATSPTGQEEKLFF.

The chain recombines TRBV6-1 with TRBJ1-5; 8 bases fit TRBD1. The J segment lost 2 bases and the V segment lost 8 bases, leaving 5 bases of the junction unmatched. The length of the CDR3 is 14 residues. The germline gives CDR1 MNHNS, CDR2 SASEGT. The CDR3 DNA reads TGTGCCAGCTTCAGGGGGCTTGGCAATCAGCCCCAGCATTTT. It yields the protein CASFRGLGNQPQHF.

V gene TRBV27 combines with J gene TRBJ2-7; D might be TRBD1 (7 bases). The germline CDR1 and CDR2 sequences are MNHEY and SMNVEV (reference sequence). The CDR3 runs 13 residues. The V end lost 6 bases, the J end lost 7 bases, and 16 bases lay between the germline ends. CDR3 residues: CASSQGGIGEQYF. Here the CDR3 DNA reads TGTGCCAGCAGCCAGGGGGGTATTGGGGAGCAGTACTTC.

The chain employs TRBV6-4 and TRBJ2-7, with 8 positions matching TRBD1. The J segment lost 7 bases and the V segment lost 3 bases, leaving 8 bases of the junction unmatched. The CDR3 is 14 amino acids. In germline, CDR1 is MRHNA, CDR2 SNTAGT. The chain's CDR3 is CASSEIQGAGEQYF. The CDR3 bases are TGTGCCAGCAGTGAAATCCAGGGGGCAGGGGAGCAGTACTTC.

The rearrangement links TRBV27 to TRBJ2-7; D is perhaps TRBD1 (5 bases). The V end lost 5 bases, the J end lost 2 bases, and 13 bases lay between the germline ends. Germline lookup yields CDR1 MNHEY and CDR2 SMNVEV (reference sequence). The CDR3 loop spans 14 amino acids. The DNA of the CDR3 is TGTGCCAGCAGTCTAGGGGCTGGCGCCTACGAGCAGTACTTC. It encodes CASSLGAGAYEQYF.

The genes are TRBV28 and TRBJ2-7; tentative D call: TRBD1 (6 bases). Germline-derived CDR1 and CDR2 are MDHEN and SYDVKM. This CDR3 spans 16 amino acids. The V end was cut by 3 bases, the J end by 2 bases, with 17 bases between. CDR3 sequence (DNA): TGTGCCAGCAGTTTTTCGGCAGGGGCCAAGGCCTACGAGCAGTACTTC. Protein: CASSFSAGAKAYEQYF.

The V gene is TRBV7-9, the J gene TRBJ2-1; the D is unclear. Germline assignment: CDR1 SEHNR and CDR2 FQNEAQ (reference sequence). The germline V and J ends were trimmed by 5 bases and 9 bases, with 8 bases remaining between them. The CDR3 is 11 amino acids. The CDR3 sequence is CASSLSLEQFF. CDR3 DNA: TGTGCCAGCAGCCTTAGCCTTGAGCAGTTCTTC.

V gene TRBV6-6 combines with J gene TRBJ1-1, with D hard to call. This CDR3 is 13 amino acids long. V was trimmed by 5 bases and J by 1 base, leaving 8 bases between them. Per the germline V gene, CDR1 is MNHNY and CDR2 is SVGAGI (reference sequence). The CDR3 bases are TGTGCCAGCAGTCTGAAGCCGAACACTGAAGCTTTCTTT. Protein: CASSLKPNTEAFF.

This chain joins TRBV10-3 and TRBJ1-1; 12 positions match TRBD1. CDR1 ENHRY and CDR2 SYGVKD come from the germline V gene. The ends lost 6 bases at V and 7 bases at J; junction bases unmatched: 9. This CDR3 is 15 amino acids long. The CDR3 DNA sequence: TGTGCCATCAGGAAGGGACAGGGGGCCGATGGTGAAGCTTTCTTT. Its protein product is CAIRKGQGADGEAFF.

J is TRBJ2-1 and V is TRBV28, with 12 bases lining up with TRBD2. Losses at the gene ends were 5 bases for V and 8 bases for J; bases not matched to a gene: 10. CDR1 is MDHEN and CDR2 is SYDVKM in the germline V gene. There are 16 residues in the CDR3. CDR3 coding DNA: TGTGCCAGCAGTGGGGGGACTAGCGGGCAGAGGGATGAGCAGTTCTTC. Protein sequence: CASSGGTSGQRDEQFF.

V usage is TRBV28 and J usage is TRBJ1-5, with D uncertain. This CDR3 spans 15 amino acids. The germline gives CDR1 MDHEN, CDR2 SYDVKM. V was trimmed by 1 base and J by 3 bases, leaving 10 bases between them. The CDR3 region is CASSLSGLVNQPQHF. As DNA, the CDR3 is TGTGCCAGCAGTTTATCTGGGCTGGTCAATCAGCCCCAGCATTTT.

The chain links TRBV4-3 to TRBJ1-2, with D perhaps matching TRBD1 (5 bases). Germline V gene sequence: CDR1 LGHNA, CDR2 YSLEER. This CDR3 is built from 16 residues. V shed 0 bases and J shed 3 bases, with 14 bases lying between them. The CDR3 DNA reads TGCGCCAGCAGCCAAGATCGCGACAGAGGGCACTATGGCTACACCTTC. Protein sequence: CASSQDRDRGHYGYTF.

The V call is TRBV19, the J call TRBJ1-5; TRBD1 matches 8 bases. This CDR3 comprises 17 residues. The germline V gene encodes CDR1 LNHDA and CDR2 SQIVND (reference sequence). With V trimmed by 3 bases and J by 0 bases, 7 bases remained unmatched. The CDR3 sequence: CASSMRTGRDSNQPQHF. CDR3 nucleotide sequence: TGTGCCAGTAGTATGCGGACAGGGAGGGATAGCAATCAGCCCCAGCATTTT.

The V and J genes are TRBV5-1 and TRBJ1-3; D call uncertain. Deletions cut 4 bases from V and 0 bases from J, with 14 bases between. This CDR3 is 16 amino acids long. Germline V lookup: CDR1 SGHRS, CDR2 YFSETQ. The CDR3 DNA is TGCGCCAGCAGCCTGGGCAGACGGAACTCTGGAAACACCATATATTTT. The encoded protein is CASSLGRRNSGNTIYF.

The chain has TRBV29-1 and TRBJ1-4; D is perhaps TRBD1 (6 bases). The CDR3 sequence is 14 residues long. Trimming removed 2 bases from V and 11 bases from J, with 18 bases in between. The V gene's germline CDR1 is SQVTM and CDR2 ANQGSEA. This CDR3 is CSVEWTAAGRKLFF. DNA for the CDR3: TGCAGCGTTGAATGGACAGCGGCGGGAAGGAAACTGTTTTTT.

This rearrangement joins TRBV10-3 to TRBJ2-5, with TRBD1 matching over 10 bases. The V gene's germline CDR1 is ENHRY and CDR2 SYGVKD. The CDR3 contains 15 residues. J was trimmed by 4 bases and V by 1 base; bases with no gene match: 3. CDR3 bases: TGTGCCATCAGTGAGTGGGACAGGGGAGGAGAGACCCAGTACTTC. Translated, it gives CAISEWDRGGETQYF.

The chain joins TRBV5-1 to TRBJ1-6, with TRBD1 as a possible D gene (5 bases). The length of the CDR3 is 15 residues. Per the germline V gene, CDR1 is SGHRS and CDR2 is YFSETQ. V gave up 0 bases and J gave up 10 bases, with 14 bases separating them. The CDR3 region has the DNA TGCGCCAGCAGCTTGGGGTCGGCAGGGCGATCACCCCTCCACTTT. Translating gives CASSLGSAGRSPLHF. The full variable domain, with the rest looked up from reference TRBV5-1 and TRBJ1-6, is KAGVTQTPRYLIKTRGQQVTLSCSPISGHRSVSWYQQTPGQGLQFLFEYFSETQRNKGNFPGRFSGRQFSNSRSEMNVSTLELGDSALYLCASSLGSAGRSPLHFGNGTRLTVT.